This TCR beta chain was recovered during a study of cytomegalovirus exposure and HLA in healthy donors. Use of 60 Vbeta and 13 Jbeta primers characterized the PCR. Authors' analysis steps: Later, an analysis found tens of millions of unique TCR beta chains, and 9.5 million to 12 million of these were shared. Sequencing used immunoSEQ multiplex PCR; TCRdb keeps in-frame clones, though not all of them. V, J and clone size are those of that table, while D and trimming were read from the DNA. This sample carries 130,000 to 150,000 clones, over 70% of them seen once, and the ten largest clones take about 5%. The germline V gene encodes CDR1 SGHRS and CDR2 YFSETQ. The CDR3 runs 14 residues. Deletions cut 4 bases from V and 6 bases from J, with 17 bases between.

This sequence originates from a man aged 40-49 years in good health and CMV-seronegative. The sequenced sample consisted of PBMCs. The rearrangement links TRBV5-1 to TRBJ2-7; a weak D match, TRBD1 (6 bases). The CDR3 loop reads CASSIDQGRGEQYF. The CDR3 coding sequence is TGCGCCAGCAGCATCGATCAGGGGCGTGGCGAGCAGTACTTC. Complete variable domain (other parts from reference TRBV5-1 and TRBJ2-7): KAGVTQTPRYLIKTRGQQVTLSCSPISGHRSVSWYQQTPGQGLQFLFEYFSETQRNKGNFPGRFSGRQFSNSRSEMNVSTLELGDSALYLCASSIDQGRGEQYFGPGTRLTVT.